The entry that follows covers one T cell receptor (beta chain) sequence. The data belong to a study of T cells in Graves' hyperthyroidism and ophthalmopathy. Germline trimming cut 0 bases from V and 5 bases from J; bases unmatched to any gene: 16. The CDR3 consists of 20 residues. CDR1 and CDR2 from the germline V gene are MGHRA and YSYEKL. Regions amplified from RNA transcripts were the TCR beta CDR3 regions. With the HTBI primer set, the TCR CDR3 went through a first round of RT-PCR. TCRdb re-called the multiplex PCR reads through MiXCR, storing one row per CDR3 protein. The sample consists of hundreds of thousands of distinct CDR3 sequences, roughly 16% of them appearing once. Diagnosis relied on clinical symptoms, serum thyroxine and TRAb, thyroid ultrasound and orbital computed tomography.

The V and J genes are TRBV4-1 and TRBJ2-1; 10 nucleotides match TRBD2. This TCR was recovered from a young woman with Graves' hyperthyroidism. Sequencing used blood. The CDR3 spells CASSQDFFDRLAGVNNEQFF. The DNA of the CDR3 is TGCGCCAGCAGCCAAGACTTCTTTGACCGGCTAGCGGGAGTGAACAATGAGCAGTTCTTC.